This section outlines one TCR beta chain sequence together with its context. This sample was included in a study of blood T cell repertoires in COVID-19. Study at large: Some COVID-19 samples were acute and others convalescent; all came from the United States, Italy and Spain. T cells, B-cell-depleted T cells, or PBMCs supplied cDNA or gDNA.

In the authors' workflow: Amplification of reference gene primers provided the estimated nucleated cell counts. The assay was immunoSEQ multiplex PCR, and TCRdb's table has in-frame clones only and misses some. Clone size and the V and J calls come from that table; the DNA yielded D and trimming. The table includes hundreds of thousands of clones, around 86% detected once. The junction had 7 bases not matched to a gene; V was cut back by 5 bases and J by 2 bases. The germline CDR1 and CDR2 sequences are LNHDA and SQIVND (reference sequence). This CDR3 region has 15 residues. This chain uses TRBV19 with TRBJ1-2; 8 positions match TRBD1. What was sequenced was peripheral blood. This TCR was recovered from a woman younger than 45 who had recovered from COVID-19. The chain's CDR3 is CASSPPGQVNYGYTF. In DNA form, the CDR3 reads TGTGCCAGTAGTCCTCCGGGACAGGTAAACTATGGCTACACCTTC.